This entry lists 32 T cell receptor beta chains sequenced from one sample in a study of CD8+ T cells in alopecia areata. Extraction of RNA preceded its reverse transcription into cDNA, which served as the sequencing template. This table comes from immunoSEQ multiplex PCR, and its TCRdb copy is limited to in-frame clones, with some not included. The sample lists 200,000 to 250,000 clones; 50% to 60% were seen once. The specimen comprised CD4+ T cells sorted from blood, sampled at week 0. The receptor source for this set is a human donor with alopecia areata.

This sequence joins TRBV6-5 and TRBJ1-1, with D tentatively TRBD1 (5 bases). From germline, CDR1 is MNHEY and CDR2 SVGAGI. The V end lost 6 bases, the J end lost 3 bases, and 14 bases lay between the germline ends. The CDR3 runs 14 residues. The CDR3 reads CASSWGGVDTEAFF. CDR3 sequence (DNA): TGTGCCAGCAGCTGGGGGGGTGTGGACACTGAAGCTTTCTTT.

This clone was picked up one time. The V and J genes are TRBV19 and TRBJ2-4, with D possibly being TRBD1 (5 bases). Germline loops: CDR1 LNHDA, CDR2 SQIVND (reference sequence). This CDR3 region has 15 residues. V gave up 5 bases and J gave up 7 bases, with 18 bases separating them. CDR3 DNA: TGTGCCAGTAGTGAATCTCCTCCTCCAGGGAACATTCAGTACTTC. Amino acids: CASSESPPPGNIQYF.

The chain uses TRBV12-5 and TRBJ2-2, with unresolved D. The CDR3 is 10 amino acids. Trimming cost V 11 bases and J 7 bases, with 8 bases left between them. Germline lookup yields CDR1 LGHNT and CDR2 FRNRAP. This CDR3 reads CAPGGGELFF. DNA of the CDR3: TGTGCTCCGGGTGGCGGGGAGCTGTTTTTT.

This clone was seen a few times. The rearrangement links TRBV14 to TRBJ1-2; tentatively, D is TRBD1 (5 bases). The CDR3 is 15 amino acids. Trimming left V 0 bases short and J 5 bases short, with 13 bases between. Germline lookup yields CDR1 SGHDN and CDR2 FVKESK. CDR3 DNA: TGTGCCAGCAGCCAAGATCCCGGGACCCAATATGGCTACACCTTC. The encoded protein is CASSQDPGTQYGYTF.

The CDR3 sequence is CASWRRSTDTQYF. As DNA, the CDR3 is TGTGCCAGCTGGAGGCGGAGCACAGATACGCAGTATTTT. The genes are TRBV5-6 and TRBJ2-3; possibly TRBD2 for D (5 bases). This CDR3 contains 13 residues. The germline gives CDR1 SGHDT, CDR2 YYEEEE. Trimming shortened V by 7 bases and J by 0 bases, and 9 bases separated the two germline ends.

The rearrangement joins TRBV30 to TRBJ2-2; D unresolved. V was trimmed by 3 bases and J by 5 bases, leaving 22 bases between them. Germline loops: CDR1 GTSNPN, CDR2 SVGIG (reference sequence). The CDR3 totals 17 residues. DNA for the CDR3: TGTGCCTGGAGCGCCGGAAAGGGATTATTAGTGACCGGGGAGCTGTTTTTT. Translated, it gives CAWSAGKGLLVTGELFF.

The gene calls are TRBV5-1 and TRBJ1-4, with 7 nucleotides matching TRBD1. CDR1 is SGHRS, CDR2 YFSETQ, per germline. The CDR3 covers 14 residues. V was pared by 2 bases and J by 6 bases, with 4 bases of the junction left unmatched. This CDR3 is CASSFTGAHEKLFF. The CDR3 DNA follows: TGCGCCAGCAGCTTCACAGGGGCCCATGAAAAACTGTTTTTT.

V and J are TRBV5-6 and TRBJ2-1, with unresolved D. Germline V gene sequence: CDR1 SGHDT, CDR2 YYEEEE. The CDR3 is 15 residues long. Trimming took 1 base from V and 2 from J, leaving 10 bases between them. CDR3 loop: CASSLPGKTYNEQFF. CDR3 bases: TGTGCCAGCAGCTTGCCAGGAAAAACCTACAATGAGCAGTTCTTC.

In its sample, this clone was seen a few times. This sample includes further DNA sequences coding for the same CDR3. This chain joins TRBV29-1 and TRBJ2-1; a possible D gene is TRBD1 (5 bases). This CDR3 contains 11 residues. Germline CDR1 SQVTM, CDR2 ANQGSEA. V was cut by 6 bases and J by 2 bases, with 5 bases left in between. This CDR3 reads CSVRAYNEQFF. In DNA, the CDR3 is TGCAGCGTCAGGGCCTACAATGAGCAGTTCTTC.

Comments on this clone: Different DNA sequences within this sample yield the same CDR3. The rearrangement joins TRBV5-1 to TRBJ2-7; D unresolved. Per germline, CDR1 SGHRS and CDR2 YFSETQ. V lost 4 bases, J lost 4 bases, and 6 bases lay in between. This CDR3 is built from 11 residues. The CDR3 reads CASSLDYEQYF. CDR3 in DNA: TGCGCCAGCAGCCTCGATTACGAGCAGTACTTC.

The chain combines TRBV30 with TRBJ2-1; D is possibly TRBD2 (6 bases). V lost 3 bases and J 9 bases, leaving 21 bases between the germline ends. This CDR3 contains 15 residues. Germline V gives CDR1 GTSNPN, CDR2 SVGIG (reference sequence). For the CDR3, the DNA is TGTGCCTGGAGGGAACCCGGGACCAAGGGAGGTGAGCAGTTCTTC. This sequence encodes CAWREPGTKGGEQFF.

The chain employs TRBV19 and TRBJ2-7, with D tentatively TRBD2 (6 bases). Trimming removed 10 bases from V and 0 bases from J, with 13 bases in between. CDR3 length: 13 residues. The V gene's germline CDR1 is LNHDA and CDR2 SQIVND (reference sequence). The CDR3 region has the DNA TGTGCCACCGCGGGACTGAGCTCCTACGAGCAGTACTTC. This sequence encodes CATAGLSSYEQYF.

This clone was recorded a few times. CDR3 bases: TGCAGCGTTGAAGTCCGTCAGATGAATGAGCAGTTCTTC. As protein: CSVEVRQMNEQFF. This chain uses TRBV29-1 with TRBJ2-1; D not resolved. V gave up 1 base and J gave up 7 bases, with 11 bases separating them. Germline loops: CDR1 SQVTM, CDR2 ANQGSEA. This CDR3 is built from 13 residues.

This clone is a singleton in its sample. This rearrangement joins TRBV5-1 to TRBJ2-7; no clear D. Germline lookup yields CDR1 SGHRS and CDR2 YFSETQ. Trimming shortened V by 2 bases and J by 1 base, and 7 bases separated the two germline ends. The CDR3 totals 13 residues. The CDR3 DNA is TGCGCCAGCAGCTTCGCAGAATCCTACGAGCAGTACTTC. Protein: CASSFAESYEQYF.

This clone was picked up a small number of times. This sequence joins TRBV14 and TRBJ2-7; TRBD1 matches at 8 bases. Germline loops: CDR1 SGHDN, CDR2 FVKESK. V lost 1 base and J lost 4; bases outside the gene matches: 6. CDR3 length equals 15 residues. CDR3 region: CASSQVGQAKYEQYF. CDR3 coding DNA: TGTGCCAGCAGCCAAGTGGGACAGGCCAAATACGAGCAGTACTTC.

This clone turned up a few times. The chain is built from TRBV23-1 and TRBJ2-1, with 12 bases identical to TRBD1. Being an ORF, TRBV23-1 has a function that is uncertain. The CDR3 has 14 amino acids. Trimming removed 6 bases from V and 9 bases from J; junction bases left unmatched: 6. CDR3 sequence (DNA): TGCGCCAGCAGCAATGGGACAGGGGGCTGTGAGCAGTTCTTC. Translated, it gives CASSNGTGGCEQFF.

Of note for this clone: Other DNA sequences from this sample encode an identical CDR3 as well. The chain carries TRBV29-1 and TRBJ1-1; 7 bases agree with TRBD1. V gave up 6 bases and J gave up 0 bases; unmatched junction bases: 4. Germline-derived CDR1 and CDR2 are SQVTM and ANQGSEA. This CDR3 spans 13 amino acids. The CDR3 reads CSVARGLNTEAFF. The CDR3 nucleotides read TGCAGCGTAGCTAGGGGGCTGAACACTGAAGCTTTCTTT.

On this clone: One end of the junction varies from germline; a read error may be responsible. V and J are TRBV7-7 and TRBJ2-3; maybe TRBD2 (6 bases). The CDR3 sequence is 13 residues long. The germline CDR1 and CDR2 sequences are SSHAT and FNYEAQ (reference sequence). The CDR3 DNA follows: TGTGCTAGCAGCCCTGGGACTACAGATACGCAGTATTTT. Residues: CASSPGTTDTQYF. The whole variable domain, filled in from reference TRBV7-7 and TRBJ2-3, reads GAGVSQSPRYKVTKRGQDVTLRCDPISSHATLYWYQQALGQGPEFLTYFNYEAQPDKSGLPSDRFSAERPEGSISTLTIQRTEQRDSAMYRCASSPGTTDTQYFGPGTRLTVL.

The rearrangement joins TRBV29-1 to TRBJ2-6, with 7 bases lining up with TRBD1. V shed 6 bases and J 0 bases; nucleotides not matched to a gene: 8. CDR3 length equals 16 residues. The germline gives CDR1 SQVTM, CDR2 ANQGSEA. The CDR3 DNA reads TGCAGCGTACCACAGGGGTCGCACTCTGGGGCCAACGTCCTGACTTTC. Amino acid sequence: CSVPQGSHSGANVLTF.

This clone was counted a few times. The chain carries TRBV6-5 and TRBJ2-1; the D call may be TRBD1 or TRBD2 (5 bases each). The CDR3 loop spans 16 amino acids. Germline values: CDR1 MNHEY, CDR2 SVGAGI. Trimming left V 4 bases short and J 1 base short, with 14 bases between. CDR3 nucleotide sequence: TGTGCCAGCAGTTCGACCGGGACGGAATCCTACAATGAGCAGTTCTTC. Encoded protein: CASSSTGTESYNEQFF.

The chain employs TRBV2 and TRBJ1-3; D is unresolved. The CDR3 loop spans 11 amino acids. The germline V and J ends were trimmed by 5 bases and 7 bases, with 6 bases remaining between them. Per germline, CDR1 SNHLY and CDR2 FYNNEI. The CDR3 sequence is CASSTRNTIYF. CDR3 coding DNA: TGTGCCAGCAGTACAAGGAACACCATATATTTT.

This clone was seen a handful of times. V gene TRBV2 combines with J gene TRBJ2-5, with D perhaps TRBD1 or TRBD2 (5 bases each). The CDR3 is made up of 15 amino acids. Germline assignment: CDR1 SNHLY and CDR2 FYNNEI. V lost 5 bases and J lost 5, with 18 bases in between. The CDR3 spells CASSHRDPSKETQYF. The CDR3 DNA reads TGTGCCAGCAGTCACCGGGACCCCTCGAAGGAGACCCAGTACTTC.

This clone was seen more than once but under ten times. J is TRBJ1-1 and V is TRBV6-1, with D uncertain. This CDR3 region has 15 residues. With 1 base removed from V and 4 bases from J, the gap between germline ends came to 13 bases. The V gene's germline CDR1 is MNHNS and CDR2 SASEGT. The CDR3 coding sequence is TGTGCCAGCAGTGAAGAACCGGGCCACCTCACTGAAGCTTTCTTT. Residues: CASSEEPGHLTEAFF.

The CDR3 DNA reads as TGTGCCTGGAGTGTGAACGGGGGAGCTTTCTTT. Translation gives CAWSVNGGAFF. This rearrangement joins TRBV30 to TRBJ1-1, with TRBD1 as a possible D gene (5 bases). CDR1 GTSNPN and CDR2 SVGIG come from the germline V gene (reference sequence). The V gene lost 0 bases and the J gene lost 10 bases, with 9 bases spanning the gap. The CDR3 covers 11 residues.

This chain uses TRBV19 with TRBJ2-5; D gene unclear. CDR3 length: 12 amino acids. Germline V gives CDR1 LNHDA, CDR2 SQIVND (reference sequence). Trimming took 4 bases from V and 5 from J, leaving 8 bases between them. In DNA form, the CDR3 reads TGTGCCAGTAGTAGACATAGGGAGACCCAGTACTTC. Protein product: CASSRHRETQYF.

The rearrangement links TRBV2 to TRBJ2-3; TRBD1 aligns across 7 bases. The CDR3 loop spans 15 amino acids. In germline, CDR1 is SNHLY, CDR2 FYNNEI. The J segment lost 5 bases and the V segment lost 5 bases, leaving 10 bases of the junction unmatched. CDR3 residues: CASSPNGQVKDTQYF. The CDR3 DNA sequence: TGTGCCAGCAGTCCCAACGGACAGGTGAAAGATACGCAGTATTTT.

This chain joins TRBV15 and TRBJ2-5; 8 bases fit TRBD2. J lost 5 bases, V lost 10 bases, and 3 bases had no gene match. Germline V gene lookup returns CDR1 LNHNV and CDR2 YYDKDF (reference sequence). CDR3 length equals 11 residues. DNA for the CDR3: TGTGCCAACGGGGGGGTTGAGACCCAGTACTTC. Translated, it gives CANGGVETQYF.

The chain uses TRBV5-1 and TRBJ1-1, with D possibly being TRBD1 (6 bases). V gave up 0 bases and J gave up 12 bases, with 18 bases separating them. Germline assignment: CDR1 SGHRS and CDR2 YFSETQ. The length of the CDR3 is 14 residues. The CDR3 coding sequence is TGCGCCAGCAGCTTGGACGACAGGCATGGGTTGTCTTTCTTT. Translation: CASSLDDRHGLSFF.

This clone appeared a few times. The genes are TRBV6-5 and TRBJ2-7; perhaps TRBD2 as D (5 bases). This CDR3 contains 15 residues. Trimming took 6 bases from V and 3 from J, leaving 18 bases between them. Per germline, CDR1 MNHEY and CDR2 SVGAGI. The CDR3 bases are TGTGCCAGCAGCCCGCGGGCACTCCCCCGCTACGAGCAGTACTTC. It codes for CASSPRALPRYEQYF.

The chain's CDR3 is CAWSSSISGSLYNEQFF. In DNA form, the CDR3 reads TGTGCCTGGAGTTCTAGTATTAGCGGGAGCTTATACAATGAGCAGTTCTTC. This chain uses TRBV30 with TRBJ2-1; 9 nucleotides line up with TRBD2. V shed 2 bases, J shed 4 bases, and the junction held 12 bases outside the gene matches. Germline V lookup: CDR1 GTSNPN, CDR2 SVGIG (reference sequence). The CDR3 extends over 17 amino acids.

This clone occurred once. The chain is built from TRBV2 and TRBJ1-2; a weak D match, TRBD1 (5 bases). Looked up from germline, CDR1 is SNHLY and CDR2 is FYNNEI. Between the trimmed V and J ends, which lost 4 bases and 6 bases, there was a span of 12 bases. This CDR3 is built from 13 residues. CDR3 sequence (DNA): TGTGCCAGCAGTGTACGGGCAGGGCATGGCTACACCTTC. Protein product: CASSVRAGHGYTF.

The chain couples TRBV7-3 to TRBJ2-5; D tentatively fits TRBD1 or TRBD2 (5 bases each). V was shortened by 8 bases and J by 2 bases, with 15 bases between the two germline ends. Germline CDR1 SGHTA, CDR2 FQGTGA. The CDR3 is 14 amino acids. For the CDR3, the DNA is TGTGCCAGCTCCCCCAATGGGGGACAAGAGACCCAGTACTTC. This encodes CASSPNGGQETQYF.